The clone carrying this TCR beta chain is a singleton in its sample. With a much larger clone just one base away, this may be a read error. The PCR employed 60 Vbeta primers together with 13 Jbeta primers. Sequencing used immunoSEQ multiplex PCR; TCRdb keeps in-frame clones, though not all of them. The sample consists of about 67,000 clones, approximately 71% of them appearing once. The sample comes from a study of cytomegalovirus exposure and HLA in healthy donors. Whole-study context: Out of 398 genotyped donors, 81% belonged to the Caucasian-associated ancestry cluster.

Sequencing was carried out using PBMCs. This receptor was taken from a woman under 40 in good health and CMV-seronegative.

CDR3 sequence reads: CSSSSGLEEQYF. The CDR3 DNA follows: TGTTCCAGCAGCTCCGGTTTAGAGGAGCAGTACTTC. The V and J genes are TRBV7-9 and TRBJ2-7; D is ambiguous. CDR3 length: 12 amino acids. Germline lookup yields CDR1 SEHNR and CDR2 FQNEAQ (reference sequence).